One sample yielded the 30 T cell receptor beta chains listed below, sequenced in a study of shared clonotypes between healthy human individuals. Sequenced by immunoSEQ multiplex PCR; TCRdb stores in-frame clones only, minus some. The sample includes roughly 660,000 clones, around 91% of them seen just once. The specimen sequenced was memory CD8+ T cells from PBMCs. Subset here: CD45RO+ cells pooled with CCR7-negative TemRA cells. The receptors shown here come from a young man in good health. Some clones in this sample may be carry-over from other donors' samples.

This chain connects TRBV28 to TRBJ2-1; weak D call: TRBD2 (6 bases). Germline V gene data show CDR1 as MDHEN and CDR2 as SYDVKM. This CDR3 has 14 amino acids. With 10 bases removed from V and 1 base from J, the gap between germline ends came to 14 bases. The CDR3 region has the DNA TGTGCCACCAACATTGGAGGGTCCTACAATGAGCAGTTCTTC. This sequence encodes CATNIGGSYNEQFF.

This chain links TRBV28 with TRBJ1-2; D gene ambiguous. Germline V gene sequence: CDR1 MDHEN, CDR2 SYDVKM. This CDR3 has 15 amino acids. Between the trimmed V and J ends, which lost 6 bases and 2 bases, there was a span of 16 bases. The CDR3 coding sequence is TGTGCCAGCAGCCCCCCGTTTCGCAGAAACTATGGCTACACCTTC. This gives the protein CASSPPFRRNYGYTF.

CDR3 DNA: TGTGCCAGCAGTTTTGCGCATGGGACTAGCACAGATACGCAGTATTTT. This codes for CASSFAHGTSTDTQYF. This chain links TRBV27 with TRBJ2-3; D is possibly TRBD2 (6 bases). Trimming left V 3 bases short and J 0 bases short, with 13 bases between. This CDR3 contains 16 residues. Per the germline V gene, CDR1 is MNHEY and CDR2 is SMNVEV (reference sequence).

The chain carries TRBV28 and TRBJ2-7; D might be TRBD1 (8 bases). CDR3 length: 16 amino acids. Germline V CDR1 and CDR2: MDHEN, SYDVKM. The germline V and J ends were trimmed by 7 bases and 0 bases, with 19 bases remaining between them. CDR3 bases: TGTGCCAGCACCCTAGGGAGGGGGACAGGCTCCTACGAGCAGTACTTC. This gives the protein CASTLGRGTGSYEQYF.

The chain combines TRBV18 with TRBJ2-4; possibly TRBD1 or TRBD2 for D (5 bases each). The ends were cut back, 5 bases at V and 3 bases at J, with 11 bases in the middle. The CDR3 has 14 amino acids. Germline CDR1 KGHSH, CDR2 LQKENI. CDR3 residues: CASSSRGLKNIQYF. CDR3 coding DNA: TGTGCCAGCTCATCCCGGGGCCTCAAAAACATTCAGTACTTC.

This clone occurred a few times. Other DNA sequences within the sample encode an identical CDR3. This chain links TRBV9 with TRBJ1-5, with a weak D call TRBD1 (5 bases). Trimming removed 0 bases from V and 4 bases from J, with 8 bases in between. The CDR3 consists of 14 residues. Looked up from germline, CDR1 is SGDLS and CDR2 is YYNGEE. The CDR3 region has the DNA TGTGCCAGCAGCGTAGGGGGGTCTAATCAGCCCCAGCATTTT. Translated, it gives CASSVGGSNQPQHF.

The chain couples TRBV9 to TRBJ2-7; possible D gene TRBD1, 5 bases. The CDR3 contains 14 residues. V gave up 0 bases and J gave up 6 bases, with 13 bases separating them. CDR1 and CDR2 (germline): SGDLS, YYNGEE. This CDR3 is CASSVDQGASEQYF. Here the CDR3 DNA reads TGTGCCAGCAGCGTAGACCAGGGCGCGTCCGAGCAGTACTTC. Full variable domain (remainder filled in from reference TRBV9 and TRBJ2-7): DSGVTQTPKHLITATGQRVTLRCSPRSGDLSVYWYQQSLDQGLQFLIQYYNGEERAKGNILERFSAQQFPDLHSELNLSSLELGDSALYFCASSVDQGASEQYFGPGTRLTVT.

The V call is TRBV5-5, the J call TRBJ2-7; D is uncertain. Trimming left V 0 bases short and J 2 bases short, with 12 bases between. The CDR3 is made up of 15 amino acids. Germline V CDR1 and CDR2: SGHKS, YYEKEE (reference sequence). In DNA form, the CDR3 reads TGTGCCAGCAGCTTGGATCAGCTCTACGCCTACGAGCAGTACTTC. Protein: CASSLDQLYAYEQYF.

There are a few counts of this clone. The chain has TRBV19 and TRBJ2-1; 9 nucleotides align to TRBD2. Per germline, CDR1 LNHDA and CDR2 SQIVND (reference sequence). This CDR3 contains 13 residues. With V trimmed by 5 bases and J by 9 bases, 5 bases remained unmatched. The chain's CDR3 is CASSAGGVFEQFF. DNA for the CDR3: TGTGCCAGTAGTGCGGGAGGGGTTTTTGAGCAGTTCTTC.

This chain's CDR3 is CASSLLAGGPSVEQFF. Here the CDR3 DNA reads TGTGCCAGCAGCTTGTTAGCGGGAGGGCCATCTGTTGAGCAGTTCTTC. The V gene is TRBV5-4, the J gene TRBJ2-1, with 11 bases identical to TRBD2. Germline V gene data show CDR1 as SGHNT and CDR2 as YYREEE (reference sequence). Trimming removed 1 base from V and 9 bases from J; junction bases left unmatched: 9. The CDR3 runs to 16 residues.

The CDR3 region is CASSLGDRGPPPYGYTF. CDR3 sequence (DNA): TGCGCCAGCAGCTTGGGGGACAGGGGGCCTCCGCCCTATGGCTACACCTTC. The V call is TRBV5-1, the J call TRBJ1-2; 12 bases map to TRBD1. In germline, CDR1 is SGHRS, CDR2 YFSETQ. The CDR3 sequence is 17 residues long. V trimming: 0 bases; J trimming: 4 bases; junction bases outside the gene matches: 7.

This chain connects TRBV9 to TRBJ2-1, with TRBD2 identical over 12 bases. Per the germline V gene, CDR1 is SGDLS and CDR2 is YYNGEE. J gave up 0 bases and V 3 bases, and 7 bases lay outside the gene matches. This CDR3 region has 18 residues. CDR3 region: CASSGTSGRLDSYNEQFF. The CDR3 DNA sequence: TGTGCCAGCAGCGGCACTAGCGGGAGGTTGGACTCCTACAATGAGCAGTTCTTC.

This clone was counted between two and nine times. The chain joins TRBV2 to TRBJ1-5; D unclear. Germline V gene data show CDR1 as SNHLY and CDR2 as FYNNEI. This CDR3 spans 12 amino acids. V was pared by 5 bases and J by 5 bases, with 7 bases between. CDR3 sequence: CASSSGHQPQHF. CDR3 nucleotide sequence: TGTGCCAGCAGTAGTGGTCATCAGCCCCAGCATTTT.

This clone was observed once. The genes are TRBV7-9 and TRBJ2-7; no reliable D call. The CDR3 consists of 12 residues. Trimming cost V 1 base and J 2 bases, with 3 bases left between them. The germline CDR1 and CDR2 sequences are SEHNR and FQNEAQ (reference sequence). CDR3 sequence: CASSLEPYEQYF. The CDR3 DNA sequence: TGTGCCAGCAGCTTAGAACCCTACGAGCAGTACTTC.

The chain couples TRBV27 to TRBJ2-7, with a possible D match to TRBD2 (6 bases). The CDR3 covers 14 residues. Germline CDR1 MNHEY, CDR2 SMNVEV (reference sequence). V was clipped by 4 bases and J by 4 bases, with 14 bases between them. The CDR3 coding sequence is TGTGCCAGCAGTTCACTAGCCGGCATTTACGAGCAGTACTTC. This sequence encodes CASSSLAGIYEQYF.

This clone has just a few counts. V gene TRBV5-8 combines with J gene TRBJ1-1; D gene uncertain. V shed 2 bases and J shed 6 bases, with 11 bases lying between them. This CDR3 spans 13 amino acids. Germline CDR1 reads SGHTS; CDR2 reads YDEGEE. This chain's CDR3 is CASSFLSNPEAFF. As DNA, the CDR3 is TGTGCCAGCAGCTTCCTCTCCAACCCTGAAGCTTTCTTT.

This chain links TRBV19 with TRBJ1-1; D not resolved. This CDR3 has 14 residues. The V gene's germline CDR1 is LNHDA and CDR2 SQIVND (reference sequence). V lost 3 bases to trimming and J lost 8 bases, with 16 bases between them. The CDR3 sequence: CASSILTPTLEAFF. CDR3 nucleotide sequence: TGTGCCAGTAGTATCTTAACCCCTACGCTGGAAGCTTTCTTT.

The rearrangement links TRBV27 to TRBJ1-1; D possibly corresponds to TRBD1 (5 bases). Germline-derived CDR1 and CDR2 are MNHEY and SMNVEV (reference sequence). The CDR3 loop spans 14 amino acids. V was shortened by 5 bases and J by 4 bases, with 14 bases between the two germline ends. The CDR3 DNA follows: TGTGCCAGCAGTACGCAGGGTTATGCCACTGAAGCTTTCTTT. This encodes CASSTQGYATEAFF.

The chain couples TRBV10-3 to TRBJ1-1; D is undetermined. The CDR3 length is 13 residues. From germline, CDR1 is ENHRY and CDR2 SYGVKD. The V and J ends lost 2 bases and 10 bases respectively, with 14 bases between them. CDR3 bases: TGTGCCATCAGTGAGGGGCCTAAAAGCGGAGCTTTCTTT. Translating it yields CAISEGPKSGAFF.

The chain recombines TRBV11-2 with TRBJ2-2; D not resolved. V was cut by 4 bases and J by 5 bases, with 14 bases left in between. The CDR3 is 15 amino acids. Germline CDR1 and CDR2: SGHAT and FQNNGV. The CDR3 DNA reads TGTGCCAGCAGCTCCGGCGAGTGGGCTACCGGGGAGCTGTTTTTT. Its protein product is CASSSGEWATGELFF.

The chain has TRBV5-4 and TRBJ2-1; 9 positions agree with TRBD2. The CDR3 has 18 amino acids. V was clipped by 2 bases and J by 2 bases; unmatched bases: 11. Germline values: CDR1 SGHNT, CDR2 YYREEE (reference sequence). The CDR3 reads CASSLRPREGPPYNEQFF. The DNA of the CDR3 is TGTGCCAGCAGCTTACGTCCGCGGGAGGGCCCGCCCTACAATGAGCAGTTCTTC.

The chain carries TRBV28 and TRBJ2-7; D gene ambiguous. Germline CDR1 and CDR2: MDHEN and SYDVKM. CDR3 length: 11 residues. V was shortened by 3 bases and J by 6 bases, with 6 bases between the two germline ends. The CDR3, as DNA: TGTGCCAGCAGTTTGTTCGGCGAGCAGTACTTC. Translation gives CASSLFGEQYF.

The rearrangement joins TRBV7-9 to TRBJ2-7; tentative D call: TRBD1 (5 bases). The germline V gene has CDR1 SEHNR and CDR2 FQNEAQ (reference sequence). The CDR3 sequence is 13 residues long. V lost 4 bases and J lost 1, with 8 bases in between. CDR3 protein: CASSSRESYEQYF. In DNA form, the CDR3 reads TGTGCCAGCAGCTCCAGGGAATCCTACGAGCAGTACTTC. Based on the CDR3 plus reference TRBV7-9 and TRBJ2-7, the full variable domain is DTGVSQNPRHKITKRGQNVTFRCDPISEHNRLYWYRQTLGQGPEFLTYFQNEAQLEKSRLLSDRFSAERPKGSFSTLEIQRTEQGDSAMYLCASSSRESYEQYFGPGTRLTVT.

The rearrangement links TRBV9 to TRBJ2-1; D remains ambiguous. V was shortened by 0 bases and J by 8 bases, with 21 bases between the two germline ends. Germline assignment: CDR1 SGDLS and CDR2 YYNGEE. The CDR3 is made up of 17 amino acids. The CDR3 is CASSVVGRPSKLDEQFF. In DNA form, the CDR3 reads TGTGCCAGCAGCGTAGTAGGCCGTCCTTCCAAGCTCGATGAGCAGTTCTTC.

The chain employs TRBV5-5 and TRBJ2-7, with D maybe TRBD1 (6 bases). Germline V gene sequence: CDR1 SGHKS, CDR2 YYEKEE (reference sequence). The V end was cut by 8 bases, the J end by 4 bases, with 16 bases between. This CDR3 region has 13 residues. CDR3 region: CASTDRNDYEQYF. CDR3 nucleotides: TGTGCCAGTACGGACAGAAACGATTACGAGCAGTACTTC.

The chain combines TRBV4-2 with TRBJ1-4; TRBD1 matches 7 bases. V gave up 4 bases and J gave up 3 bases; unmatched junction bases: 8. Per the germline V gene, CDR1 is LGHNA and CDR2 is YNFKEQ. CDR3 size: 16 residues. CDR3: CASSLLRQGANEKLFF. DNA of the CDR3: TGTGCCAGCAGCCTTCTCCGACAGGGAGCTAATGAAAAACTGTTTTTT.

This chain joins TRBV28 and TRBJ1-2; 7 bases are shared with TRBD1. The CDR3 loop spans 16 amino acids. V was pared by 8 bases and J by 4 bases, with 16 bases of the junction left unmatched. Germline V gene lookup returns CDR1 MDHEN and CDR2 SYDVKM. The CDR3 here is CASLGWSRDSLYGYTF. Written as DNA, the CDR3 is TGTGCCAGCCTTGGATGGTCCCGGGACAGCCTCTATGGCTACACCTTC.

The chain employs TRBV10-2 and TRBJ1-5, with a weak D call TRBD1 (5 bases). CDR3 length equals 14 residues. CDR1 is WSHSY, CDR2 SAAADI, per germline. Trimming shortened V by 1 base and J by 11 bases, and 15 bases separated the two germline ends. The CDR3 reads CASSEFIWDPAQHF. In nucleotides, the CDR3 is TGCGCCAGCAGTGAGTTCATTTGGGACCCAGCCCAGCATTTT.

This clone was seen a single time. The chain uses TRBV7-9 and TRBJ2-6; the D is unclear. Trimming left V 2 bases short and J 0 bases short, with 11 bases between. The CDR3 runs 17 residues. CDR1 and CDR2 from the germline V gene are SEHNR and FQNEAQ (reference sequence). The CDR3 nucleotides read TGTGCCAGCAGCTTACCTTCTACCTACTCTGGGGCCAACGTCCTGACTTTC. Translated: CASSLPSTYSGANVLTF.

The rearrangement links TRBV7-4 to TRBJ1-5, with TRBD1 matching over 8 bases. V lost 1 base, J lost 6 bases, and 8 bases stayed unmatched. CDR1 is SGHVT and CDR2 is SQSDAQ in the germline V gene. This CDR3 is 16 amino acids long. CDR3 coding DNA: TGTGCCAGCAGCTTAGGAACCGGGACAGGCGGTCAGCCCCAGCATTTT. This gives the protein CASSLGTGTGGQPQHF.